The 12 T cell receptor beta chains below come from one sample, sequenced in a study of T cells in Graves' hyperthyroidism and ophthalmopathy. Amplified TCR beta CDR3 regions came from RNA transcripts. The HTBI set primed first-round TCR CDR3 RT-PCR. A single record per CDR3 protein comes from TCRdb applying MiXCR to the multiplex PCR reads. The table lists roughly 710,000 distinct CDR3 sequences, over 35% of them singletons. Input material: blood. Source of these receptors: a woman aged 40 to 50 with Graves' hyperthyroidism.

The chain uses TRBV7-3 and TRBJ1-2; weak D call: TRBD1 (5 bases). Looked up from germline, CDR1 is SGHTA and CDR2 is FQGTGA. This CDR3 is 19 amino acids long. Trimming pared 1 base from V and 2 bases from J, leaving 23 bases between. CDR3 in amino acids: CASSLKSYRSIQSNYGYTF. Written as DNA, the CDR3 is TGTGCCAGCAGCTTAAAATCGTACAGGAGTATCCAATCAAACTATGGCTACACCTTC.

This clonotype was counted ten times or more. The rearrangement uses TRBV9 and TRBJ2-6; TRBD2 is a possible D gene (6 bases). The V end was cut by 3 bases, the J end by 2 bases, with 15 bases between. From germline, CDR1 is SGDLS and CDR2 YYNGEE. The CDR3 runs to 17 residues. The CDR3 region is CASSAGLLVTGANVLTF. The CDR3 DNA follows: TGTGCCAGCAGCGCGGGACTCCTCGTGACTGGGGCCAACGTCCTGACTTTC.

As for this clonotype: A much larger clonotype is one base distant, so this may be a read error. V usage is TRBV2 and J usage is TRBJ1-6; D is undetermined. CDR1 and CDR2 (germline): SNHLY, FYNNEI. The CDR3 length is 12 residues. The CDR3 region has the DNA TGTGCCAGCAGTGTTACGGATTCACCCCCCCACTTT. This sequence encodes CASSVTDSPPHF.

The chain is built from TRBV2 and TRBJ1-2; 8 nucleotides line up with TRBD1. CDR3 size: 15 residues. J gave up 8 bases and V 4 bases, and 12 bases lay outside the gene matches. Germline V gene sequence: CDR1 SNHLY, CDR2 FYNNEI. For the CDR3, the DNA is TGTGCCAGCAGTGGTGCGACAGGGGAAAATGGGGGCTACACCTTC. It translates to CASSGATGENGGYTF.

This clonotype was counted a single time. V gene TRBV19 combines with J gene TRBJ2-7; perhaps TRBD1 as D (6 bases). V lost 2 bases and J lost 2, with 13 bases in between. The CDR3 extends over 15 amino acids. The V gene's germline CDR1 is LNHDA and CDR2 SQIVND (reference sequence). CDR3 residues: CASSIQSRGAYEQYF. CDR3 bases: TGTGCCAGTAGTATACAAAGCAGGGGAGCCTACGAGCAGTACTTC.

The chain uses TRBV9 and TRBJ2-7; D is possibly TRBD2 (5 bases). This CDR3 region has 14 residues. Germline assignment: CDR1 SGDLS and CDR2 YYNGEE. Trimming stripped 4 bases from V and 4 bases from J, with 15 bases between. CDR3 region: CASSPRVDYYEQYF. In DNA, the CDR3 is TGTGCCAGCAGCCCCCGGGTCGACTATTACGAGCAGTACTTC.

This chain joins TRBV14 and TRBJ1-3; no reliable D call. This CDR3 spans 17 amino acids. V was clipped by 4 bases and J by 3 bases, with 19 bases between them. The germline V gene encodes CDR1 SGHDN and CDR2 FVKESK. In DNA, the CDR3 is TGTGCCAGCAGCCTCGGTCGCCTCCGAGACTATGGAAACACCATATATTTT. Its protein product is CASSLGRLRDYGNTIYF.

This clonotype has only a few counts. The V and J genes are TRBV18 and TRBJ1-2; D uncertain. With 6 bases removed from V and 4 bases from J, the gap between germline ends came to 15 bases. Germline values: CDR1 KGHSH, CDR2 LQKENI. The CDR3 has 14 amino acids. This CDR3 is CASSPSDELYGYTF. The CDR3, as DNA: TGTGCCAGCTCGCCTTCTGACGAGCTCTATGGCTACACCTTC.

There are many counts of this clonotype. The rearrangement links TRBV19 to TRBJ1-1, with D maybe TRBD1 (6 bases). V dropped 3 bases and J dropped 1 base, with 9 bases sitting between them. The CDR3 is made up of 14 amino acids. Germline assignment: CDR1 LNHDA and CDR2 SQIVND (reference sequence). CDR3 bases: TGTGCCAGTAGTATTCTACAGGGGAACACTGAAGCTTTCTTT. Protein: CASSILQGNTEAFF.

This clonotype turned up a few times. This chain connects TRBV10-3 to TRBJ2-7, with TRBD1 matching over 7 bases. This CDR3 is 13 amino acids long. The trim removed 10 bases at V and 3 bases at J, leaving 9 bases unmatched. Germline lookup yields CDR1 ENHRY and CDR2 SYGVKD. CDR3 sequence: CASTPTGSYEQYF. As DNA, the CDR3 is TGTGCCAGCACTCCGACAGGGAGCTACGAGCAGTACTTC.

In its sample, this clonotype was seen a few times. J is TRBJ2-2 and V is TRBV12-3 or TRBV12-4; a possible D gene is TRBD2 (5 bases). V lost 4 bases and J 6 bases, leaving 15 bases between the germline ends. The CDR3 has 15 amino acids. Here the CDR3 reads CASSYSSLRAGELFF. The CDR3 region has the DNA TGTGCCAGCAGTTACTCATCCTTGAGGGCCGGGGAGCTGTTTTTT.

This clonotype was counted at least ten times. The chain joins TRBV19 to TRBJ1-4, with TRBD1 matching 7 bases. Trimming took 6 bases from V and 5 from J; bases not matched to a gene: 9. CDR1 is LNHDA and CDR2 is SQIVND in the germline V gene (reference sequence). There are 15 residues in the CDR3. In DNA form, the CDR3 reads TGTGCCAGTAGCCGAAGACAGGGAGGGAATGAAAAACTGTTTTTT. It is translated as CASSRRQGGNEKLFF.